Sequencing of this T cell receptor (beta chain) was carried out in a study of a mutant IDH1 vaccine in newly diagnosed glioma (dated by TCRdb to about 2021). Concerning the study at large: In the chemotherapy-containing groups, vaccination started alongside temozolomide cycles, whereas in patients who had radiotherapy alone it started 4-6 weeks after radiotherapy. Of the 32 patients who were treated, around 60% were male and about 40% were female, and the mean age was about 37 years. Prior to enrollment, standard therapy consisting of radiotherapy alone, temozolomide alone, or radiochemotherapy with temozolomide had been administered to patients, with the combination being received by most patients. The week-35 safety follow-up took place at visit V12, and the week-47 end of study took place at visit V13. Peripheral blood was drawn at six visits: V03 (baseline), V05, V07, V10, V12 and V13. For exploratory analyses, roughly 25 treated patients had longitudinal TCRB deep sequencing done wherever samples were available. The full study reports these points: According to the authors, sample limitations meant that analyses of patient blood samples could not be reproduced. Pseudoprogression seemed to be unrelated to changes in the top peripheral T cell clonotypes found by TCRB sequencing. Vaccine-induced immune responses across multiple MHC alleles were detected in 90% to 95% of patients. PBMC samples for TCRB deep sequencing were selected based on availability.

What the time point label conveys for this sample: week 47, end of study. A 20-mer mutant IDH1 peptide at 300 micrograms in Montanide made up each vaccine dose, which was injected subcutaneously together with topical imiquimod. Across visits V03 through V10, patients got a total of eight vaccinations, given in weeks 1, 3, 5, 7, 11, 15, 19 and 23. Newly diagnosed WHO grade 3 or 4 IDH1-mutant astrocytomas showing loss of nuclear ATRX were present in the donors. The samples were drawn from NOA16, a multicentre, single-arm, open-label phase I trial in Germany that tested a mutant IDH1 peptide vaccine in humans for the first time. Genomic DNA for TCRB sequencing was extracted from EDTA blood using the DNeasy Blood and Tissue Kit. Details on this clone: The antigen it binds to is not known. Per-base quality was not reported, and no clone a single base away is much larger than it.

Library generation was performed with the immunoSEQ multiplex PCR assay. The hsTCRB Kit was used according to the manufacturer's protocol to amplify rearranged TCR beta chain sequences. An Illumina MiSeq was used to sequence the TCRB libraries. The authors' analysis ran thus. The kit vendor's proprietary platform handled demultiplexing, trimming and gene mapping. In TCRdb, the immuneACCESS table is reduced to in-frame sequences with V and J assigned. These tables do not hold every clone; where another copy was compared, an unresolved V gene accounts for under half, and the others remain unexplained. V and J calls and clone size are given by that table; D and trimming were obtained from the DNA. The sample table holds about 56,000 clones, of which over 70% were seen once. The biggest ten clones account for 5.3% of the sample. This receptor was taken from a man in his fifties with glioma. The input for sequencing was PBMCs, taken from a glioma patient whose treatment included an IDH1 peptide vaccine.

In nucleotide form, the sequence is TGTGCCAGCAGCCCCCCGGGACAGAGCTACCAAGAGACCCAGTACTTC. This gives the protein CASSPPGQSYQETQYF. The sequence joins TRBV7-9 to TRBJ2-5, and 7 bases in between align with TRBD1. The CDR3 runs 16 amino acids, cysteine and phenylalanine included. The read is trimmed to its CDR3 DNA, 48 bases read in frame from base 1. Trimming leaves V shorter by 5 bases and J shorter by 0 bases, with the junction holding 9 bases beyond the gene matches. Reading the germline V gene (reference sequence) gives CDR1 SEHNR and CDR2 FQNEAQ.